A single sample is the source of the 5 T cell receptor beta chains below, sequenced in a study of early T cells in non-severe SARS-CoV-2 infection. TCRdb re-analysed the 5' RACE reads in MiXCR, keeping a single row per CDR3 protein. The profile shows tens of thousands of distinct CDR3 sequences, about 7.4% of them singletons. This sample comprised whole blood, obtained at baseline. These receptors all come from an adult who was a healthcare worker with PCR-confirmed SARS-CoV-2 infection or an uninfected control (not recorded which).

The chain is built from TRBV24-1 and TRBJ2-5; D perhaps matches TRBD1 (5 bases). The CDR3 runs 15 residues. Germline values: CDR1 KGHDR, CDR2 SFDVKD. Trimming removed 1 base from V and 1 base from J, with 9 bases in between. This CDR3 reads CATSDFVRAQETQYF. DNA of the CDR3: TGTGCCACCAGTGATTTTGTCAGGGCCCAAGAGACCCAGTACTTC.

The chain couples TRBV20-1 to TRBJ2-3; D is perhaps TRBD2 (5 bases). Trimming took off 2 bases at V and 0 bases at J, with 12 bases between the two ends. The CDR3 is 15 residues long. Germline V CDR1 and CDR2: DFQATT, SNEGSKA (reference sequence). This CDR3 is CSARHPEGSTDTQYF. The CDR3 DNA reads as TGCAGTGCTAGACATCCCGAGGGAAGCACAGATACGCAGTATTTT.

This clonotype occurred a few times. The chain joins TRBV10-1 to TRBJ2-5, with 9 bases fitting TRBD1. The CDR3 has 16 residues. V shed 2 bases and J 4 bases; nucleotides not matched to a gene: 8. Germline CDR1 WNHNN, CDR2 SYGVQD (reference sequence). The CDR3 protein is CASSEGDRADGETQYF. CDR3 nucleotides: TGCGCCAGCAGTGAGGGGGACAGGGCGGACGGAGAGACCCAGTACTTC.

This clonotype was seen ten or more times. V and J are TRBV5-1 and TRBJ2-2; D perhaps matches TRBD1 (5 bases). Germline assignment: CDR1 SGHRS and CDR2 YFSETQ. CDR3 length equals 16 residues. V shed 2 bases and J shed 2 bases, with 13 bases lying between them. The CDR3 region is CASSFGVTVNTGELFF. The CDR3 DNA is TGCGCCAGCAGCTTTGGCGTGACAGTAAACACCGGGGAGCTGTTTTTT.

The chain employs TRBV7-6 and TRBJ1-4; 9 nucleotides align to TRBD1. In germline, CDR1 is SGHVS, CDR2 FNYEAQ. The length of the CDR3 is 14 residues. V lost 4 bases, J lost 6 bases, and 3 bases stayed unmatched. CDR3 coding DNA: TGTGCCAGCAGCTCGACAGGGGGATATGAAAAACTGTTTTTT. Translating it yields CASSSTGGYEKLFF.